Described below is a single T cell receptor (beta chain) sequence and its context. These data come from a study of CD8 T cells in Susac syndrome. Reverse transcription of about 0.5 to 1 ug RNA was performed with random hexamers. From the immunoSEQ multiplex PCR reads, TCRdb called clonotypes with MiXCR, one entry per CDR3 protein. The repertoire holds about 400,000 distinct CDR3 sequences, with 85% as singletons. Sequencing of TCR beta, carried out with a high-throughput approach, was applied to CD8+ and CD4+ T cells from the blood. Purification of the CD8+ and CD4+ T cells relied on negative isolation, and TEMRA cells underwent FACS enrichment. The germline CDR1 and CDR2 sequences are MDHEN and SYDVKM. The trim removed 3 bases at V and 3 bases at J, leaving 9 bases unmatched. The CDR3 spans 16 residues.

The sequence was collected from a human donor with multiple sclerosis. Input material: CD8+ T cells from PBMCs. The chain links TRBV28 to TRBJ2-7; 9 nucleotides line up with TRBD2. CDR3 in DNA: TGTGCCAGCAGTTTGTCGGCTAGCGGGACGAGCTACGAGCAGTACTTC. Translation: CASSLSASGTSYEQYF.